This TCR beta chain was obtained from a study of radiotherapy plus CTLA-4 blockade in lung cancer. Study outcomes and limitations: Early clone dynamics of blood T cells, plus interferon-beta, reportedly predicted response best.

Patients in the study, people with chemo-refractory metastatic non-small-cell lung cancer, received focal radiation plus ipilimumab CTLA-4 blockade. CDR1 and CDR2 from the germline V gene are LNHDA and SQIVND (reference sequence). There are 14 residues in the CDR3. The germline V and J ends were trimmed by 3 bases and 0 bases, with 8 bases remaining between them. Profiling relied on immunoSEQ multiplex PCR, and the TCRdb table lists in-frame clones only, not all of them. The repertoire holds over 80,000 clones, with around 84% as singletons. Comments on this clone: Its matching antigen is unknown.

The chain uses TRBV19 and TRBJ1-1, with D uncertain. The clonotype was recovered from a human donor with non-small cell lung cancer that progressed on radiotherapy plus ipilimumab. Sequencing used peripheral blood, obtained from a patient treated with radiotherapy plus ipilimumab. The CDR3 DNA follows: TGTGCCAGTAGTATGGGCAGGATGAACACTGAAGCTTTCTTT. It is translated as CASSMGRMNTEAFF. Supplemented by reference TRBV19 and TRBJ1-1, the full variable domain reads DGGITQSPKYLFRKEGQNVTLSCEQNLNHDAMYWYRQDPGQGLRLIYYSQIVNDFQKGDIAEGYSVSREKKESFPLTVTSAQKNPTAFYLCASSMGRMNTEAFFGQGTRLTVV.